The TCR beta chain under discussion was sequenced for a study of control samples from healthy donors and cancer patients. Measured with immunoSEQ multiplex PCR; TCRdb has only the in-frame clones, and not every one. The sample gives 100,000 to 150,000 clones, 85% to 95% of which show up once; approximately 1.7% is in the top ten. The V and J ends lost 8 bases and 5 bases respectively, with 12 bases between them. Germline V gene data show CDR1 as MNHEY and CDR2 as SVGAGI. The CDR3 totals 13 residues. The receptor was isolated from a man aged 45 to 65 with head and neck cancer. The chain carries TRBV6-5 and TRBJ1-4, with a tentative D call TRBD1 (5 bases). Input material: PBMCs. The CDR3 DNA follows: TGTGCCAGCCGAGACAGAACCAATGAAAAACTGTTTTTT. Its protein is CASRDRTNEKLFF.